What follows are 26 T cell receptor beta chains derived from one specimen sequenced in a study of beta chain features in type 1 diabetes. Broader study findings: Shorter TCRB CDR3s, moderately but significantly so, were found in Type 1 diabetes patients in all four CD4+ subsets.

Their target antigens are unknown. As every portion of the isolated RNA was reverse transcribed, the sequencing read expressed TCRB transcripts. The data were produced by immunoSEQ multiplex PCR, yet TCRdb's version contains in-frame clones alone and is incomplete. The table includes more than 300,000 clones, around 12% detected once. Material for sequencing was naive CD4+ T cells from blood. The receptors here all came from a woman aged 18-35 years with type 1 diabetes.

The CDR3, as DNA: TGTGCCAGCAGTCCGGGGACTAGCGGGAGGGCCCTCGCAGATACGCAGTATTTT. It encodes CASSPGTSGRALADTQYF. V and J are TRBV28 and TRBJ2-3; 16 nucleotides align to TRBD2. CDR3 size: 18 residues. In germline, CDR1 is MDHEN, CDR2 SYDVKM. The J segment lost 4 bases and the V segment lost 5 bases, leaving 9 bases of the junction unmatched.

The rearrangement joins TRBV28 to TRBJ2-7; a weak D match, TRBD2 (6 bases). The CDR3 is made up of 14 amino acids. Germline CDR1 is MDHEN and CDR2 is SYDVKM. The V end lost 1 base, the J end lost 5 bases, and 12 bases lay between the germline ends. The CDR3 nucleotides are TGTGCCAGCAGTTTATACGGGAGTGAGAACGAGCAGTACTTC. Translation: CASSLYGSENEQYF.

The chain couples TRBV5-8 to TRBJ1-2; D gene unclear. This CDR3 is 14 amino acids long. Trimming pared 5 bases from V and 5 bases from J, leaving 16 bases between. Germline loops: CDR1 SGHTS, CDR2 YDEGEE. Written as DNA, the CDR3 is TGTGCCAGCAGACCCCCGGGGATGACTTATGGCTACACCTTC. Encoded protein: CASRPPGMTYGYTF. The full variable domain, in which reference TRBV5-8 and TRBJ1-2 provide the parts outside the CDR3, is EAGVTQSPTHLIKTRGQQATLRCSPISGHTSVYWYQQALGLGLQFLLWYDEGEERNRGNFPPRFSGRQFPNYSSELNVNALELEDSALYLCASRPPGMTYGYTFGSGTRLTVV.

This chain uses TRBV19 with TRBJ1-5; 7 nucleotides align to TRBD1. This CDR3 region has 15 residues. V gave up 1 base and J gave up 4 bases; unmatched junction bases: 4. Germline-derived CDR1 and CDR2 are LNHDA and SQIVND (reference sequence). This CDR3 reads CASSIGQGPNQPQHF. The DNA for the CDR3 is TGTGCCAGTAGTATAGGACAGGGCCCAAATCAGCCCCAGCATTTT.

There are a few counts of this clone. V is TRBV2 and J is TRBJ2-6; TRBD1 aligns across 7 bases. This CDR3 spans 13 amino acids. V dropped 4 bases and J dropped 7; count of bases not matched to a gene: 1. Germline V CDR1 and CDR2: SNHLY, FYNNEI. CDR3 region: CASSGQGANVLTF. As DNA, the CDR3 is TGTGCCAGCAGTGGACAGGGTGCCAACGTCCTGACTTTC.

This clone turned up a few times. The chain carries TRBV4-3 and TRBJ2-1; TRBD2 agrees at 8 bases. The CDR3 spans 14 residues. CDR1 is LGHNA and CDR2 is YSLEER in the germline V gene. V was clipped by 4 bases and J by 7 bases; unmatched bases: 6. CDR3 protein: CASSLSGVLNEQFF. CDR3 DNA sequence: TGCGCCAGCAGCCTTAGCGGGGTCCTTAATGAGCAGTTCTTC.

The chain links TRBV7-2 to TRBJ2-7, with D unresolved. Trimming took 5 bases from V and 0 from J, leaving 8 bases between them. The CDR3 is 13 residues long. Germline V gene data show CDR1 as SGHTA and CDR2 as FQGNSA. The CDR3 DNA reads TGTGCCAGCAGCCCGTTCCGCTCCTACGAGCAGTACTTC. Translated, it gives CASSPFRSYEQYF.

CDR3 sequence reads: CASSVERNYGYTF. In nucleotides, the CDR3 is TGTGCCAGCTCAGTAGAGCGAAACTATGGCTACACCTTC. J is TRBJ1-2 and V is TRBV18; D is uncertain. V was trimmed by 5 bases and J by 2 bases, leaving 9 bases between them. CDR1 is KGHSH, CDR2 LQKENI, per germline. The CDR3 extends over 13 amino acids.

The CDR3 is CSANPTSGQFF. The CDR3 nucleotides read TGCAGTGCTAACCCGACTAGCGGGCAGTTCTTC. The chain uses TRBV20-1 and TRBJ2-1; 9 nucleotides align to TRBD2. The CDR3 totals 11 residues. The J segment lost 12 bases and the V segment lost 4 bases, leaving 4 bases of the junction unmatched. Germline V CDR1 and CDR2: DFQATT, SNEGSKA (reference sequence).

The chain employs TRBV2 and TRBJ1-2, with TRBD1 matching 8 bases. Germline V gene lookup returns CDR1 SNHLY and CDR2 FYNNEI. V lost 6 bases, J lost 8 bases, and 8 bases stayed unmatched. The CDR3 runs to 13 residues. CDR3 sequence (DNA): TGTGCCAGCAGGGGGGACAGGACGGACGGCTACACCTTC. Translation: CASRGDRTDGYTF.

The chain couples TRBV4-3 to TRBJ2-5; unclear D gene. Trimming shortened V by 0 bases and J by 4 bases, and 9 bases separated the two germline ends. The CDR3 is made up of 14 amino acids. Germline CDR1 LGHNA, CDR2 YSLEER. In DNA form, the CDR3 reads TGCGCCAGCAGCCAAGATAGACTCGGAGAGACCCAGTACTTC. Protein: CASSQDRLGETQYF.

As for this clone: The same CDR3 also results from other DNA sequences found in this sample. The J gene is TRBJ2-1, the V gene TRBV7-8; 10 positions match TRBD1. V lost 4 bases, J lost 3 bases, and 3 bases stayed unmatched. The CDR3 extends over 15 amino acids. Germline V CDR1 and CDR2: SGHVS, FQNEAQ. The CDR3 is CASSSRDRGYNEQFF. DNA for the CDR3: TGTGCCAGCAGCTCACGGGACAGGGGCTACAATGAGCAGTTCTTC.

The chain uses TRBV4-3 and TRBJ1-2, with 8 positions matching TRBD1. CDR3 length: 15 amino acids. CDR1 LGHNA and CDR2 YSLEER come from the germline V gene. The trim removed 4 bases at V and 0 bases at J, leaving 4 bases unmatched. Here the CDR3 DNA reads TGCGCCAGCAGCCCACAGGGACAGGCTAACTATGGCTACACCTTC. It specifies CASSPQGQANYGYTF.

This clone came up once. CDR3 sequence: CASSLETGELNEQFF. The CDR3 nucleotides are TGCGCCAGCAGCTTGGAGACAGGGGAACTCAATGAGCAGTTCTTC. This chain links TRBV5-1 with TRBJ2-1; 8 bases line up with TRBD1. The V and J ends lost 0 bases and 6 bases, in that order; junction bases with no gene match: 5. Per the germline V gene, CDR1 is SGHRS and CDR2 is YFSETQ. The CDR3 sequence is 15 residues long. Complete variable domain (other parts from reference TRBV5-1 and TRBJ2-1): KAGVTQTPRYLIKTRGQQVTLSCSPISGHRSVSWYQQTPGQGLQFLFEYFSETQRNKGNFPGRFSGRQFSNSRSEMNVSTLELGDSALYLCASSLETGELNEQFFGPGTRLTVL.

A few counts support this clone. In nucleotides, the CDR3 is TGTGCCCATTCTCCGGGACTAGGGGACTACGAGCAGTACTTC. Translating it yields CAHSPGLGDYEQYF. The V and J genes are TRBV6-5 and TRBJ2-7; TRBD2 matches at 8 bases. Looked up from germline, CDR1 is MNHEY and CDR2 is SVGAGI. This CDR3 region has 14 residues. V dropped 11 bases and J dropped 3; count of bases not matched to a gene: 12.

In this sample, this clone turned up a few times. This chain joins TRBV11-2 and TRBJ1-5; D unresolved. CDR3 size: 13 residues. V was pared by 3 bases and J by 3 bases, with 6 bases between. Germline V CDR1 and CDR2: SGHAT, FQNNGV. The DNA of the CDR3 is TGTGCCAGCAGCTTCGGGTACAATCAGCCCCAGCATTTT. Protein product: CASSFGYNQPQHF.

This clone occurred a few times. CDR3 amino acids: CASSLYAGRQFF. The CDR3 DNA reads as TGTGCCAGCAGCTTATATGCGGGCAGGCAGTTCTTC. V gene TRBV7-2 combines with J gene TRBJ2-1; weak D call: TRBD2 (5 bases). V lost 2 bases, J lost 12 bases, and 11 bases lay in between. Looked up from germline, CDR1 is SGHTA and CDR2 is FQGNSA. There are 12 residues in the CDR3.

This clone was counted a single time. The V and J genes are TRBV28 and TRBJ1-4; 7 nucleotides agree with TRBD1. The germline V gene has CDR1 MDHEN and CDR2 SYDVKM. The CDR3 has 18 residues. V lost 6 bases and J lost 7; bases outside the gene matches: 20. The CDR3 DNA is TGTGCCAGCAGCAACCAACAGGGGAGCTCTTCGTGGGGTGAAAAACTGTTTTTT. Amino acids: CASSNQQGSSSWGEKLFF.

As DNA, the CDR3 is TGTGCCAGCAGAACCTCCGGGACTAGCGGCAATGAGCAGTTCTTC. Its translation: CASRTSGTSGNEQFF. This chain connects TRBV28 to TRBJ2-1, with 11 bases that match TRBD2. The germline V gene has CDR1 MDHEN and CDR2 SYDVKM. The CDR3 is 15 amino acids. With V trimmed by 6 bases and J by 6 bases, 7 bases remained unmatched.

The V call is TRBV7-9, the J call TRBJ1-1, with 7 bases lining up with TRBD1. Looked up from germline, CDR1 is SEHNR and CDR2 is FQNEAQ (reference sequence). The CDR3 covers 14 residues. V lost 5 bases and J lost 6; bases outside the gene matches: 9. CDR3 DNA: TGTGCCAGCAGCCCCAAGGGGGCGTGGGCTGAAGCTTTCTTT. Its translation: CASSPKGAWAEAFF.

This clone has a handful of counts. V is TRBV7-2 and J is TRBJ1-5, with 7 bases identical to TRBD1. This CDR3 is built from 14 residues. Unmatched junction bases numbered 3, after V lost 5 bases and J lost 2 bases. In germline, CDR1 is SGHTA, CDR2 FQGNSA. The CDR3 reads CASSEDRGNQPQHF. CDR3 in DNA: TGTGCCAGCAGCGAAGACAGGGGCAATCAGCCCCAGCATTTT.

The genes are TRBV2 and TRBJ1-5, with D perhaps matching TRBD1 (6 bases). Germline V gene sequence: CDR1 SNHLY, CDR2 FYNNEI. The length of the CDR3 is 14 residues. V was clipped by 9 bases and J by 4 bases, with 16 bases between them. In DNA, the CDR3 is TGTGCCAGTGCGTCACAGGGAGGGAATCAGCCCCAGCATTTT. Its protein is CASASQGGNQPQHF.

This chain uses TRBV6-5 with TRBJ2-7; TRBD1 aligns across 7 bases. This CDR3 has 14 residues. Germline values: CDR1 MNHEY, CDR2 SVGAGI. The junction had 3 bases not matched to a gene; V was cut back by 2 bases and J by 2 bases. The CDR3 DNA reads as TGTGCCAGCAGTTACAGGGGGCGCACCTACGAGCAGTACTTC. It yields the protein CASSYRGRTYEQYF.

The CDR3, as DNA: TGTGCCAGTAGTCCCCGACAGGGGGGAGAGACCCAGTACTTC. Protein sequence: CASSPRQGGETQYF. The chain is built from TRBV19 and TRBJ2-5, with 9 bases aligning to TRBD1. Looked up from germline, CDR1 is LNHDA and CDR2 is SQIVND (reference sequence). CDR3 length: 14 residues. Trimming took 5 bases from V and 4 from J; bases not matched to a gene: 5.

A word on this clone: Other DNA sequences within the sample encode an identical CDR3. The chain combines TRBV18 with TRBJ1-1; no firm D call. This CDR3 contains 13 residues. The V end was cut by 4 bases, the J end by 1 base, with 7 bases between. Germline V gene sequence: CDR1 KGHSH, CDR2 LQKENI. CDR3 sequence reads: CASSQAGNTEAFF. CDR3 sequence (DNA): TGTGCCAGCTCACAAGCAGGGAACACTGAAGCTTTCTTT.

This clone was counted between two and nine times. The V call is TRBV7-2, the J call TRBJ2-1, with D hard to call. The CDR3 consists of 13 residues. Trimming took 6 bases from V and 10 from J, leaving 16 bases between them. Germline values: CDR1 SGHTA, CDR2 FQGNSA. CDR3 DNA: TGTGCCAGCAGGTCCGACGGAGTCGGGGAGCAGTTCTTC. This gives the protein CASRSDGVGEQFF. Complete variable domain (other parts from reference TRBV7-2 and TRBJ2-1): GAGVSQSPSNKVTEKGKDVELRCDPISGHTALYWYRQSLGQGLEFLIYFQGNSAPDKSGLPSDRFSAERTGGSVSTLTIQRTQQEDSAVYLCASRSDGVGEQFFGPGTRLTVL.